The next 20 T cell receptor beta chains were all read from a single sample in a study of identifying expanded T cells in peripheral blood. Sequenced by immunoSEQ multiplex PCR; TCRdb stores in-frame clones only, minus some. In the table there are approximately 58,000 clones, about 80% of which are singletons. Sequencing used blood. These receptors all come from a person between 18 and 69 years old in good health.

V is TRBV5-8 and J is TRBJ1-5; D unclear. Trimming shortened V by 4 bases and J by 5 bases, and 10 bases separated the two germline ends. The CDR3 is 13 amino acids. In germline, CDR1 is SGHTS, CDR2 YDEGEE. In DNA form, the CDR3 reads TGTGCCAGCAGCCCAAGCCAGTATCAGCCCCAGCATTTT. This codes for CASSPSQYQPQHF.

The chain recombines TRBV14 with TRBJ1-4, with 7 bases that match TRBD1. With 4 bases clipped from V and 3 bases from J, the junction kept 11 bases outside the gene matches. Germline lookup yields CDR1 SGHDN and CDR2 FVKESK. The CDR3 covers 17 residues. CDR3 in amino acids: CASSREGPGTANEKLFF. CDR3 nucleotide sequence: TGTGCCAGCAGCCGAGAGGGTCCAGGGACAGCTAATGAAAAACTGTTTTTT. The full variable domain, completed using reference TRBV14 and TRBJ1-4, is EAGVTQFPSHSVIEKGQTVTLRCDPISGHDNLYWYRRVMGKEIKFLLHFVKESKQDESGMPNNRFLAERTGGTYSTLKVQPAELEDSGVYFCASSREGPGTANEKLFFGSGTQLSVL.

The CDR3 nucleotides are TGTGCCAGCTCACCACCGACAGGGTCCGGTTTGAATACGCAGTATTTT. Its translation is CASSPPTGSGLNTQYF. The V call is TRBV18, the J call TRBJ2-3, with TRBD1 matching 7 bases. The CDR3 spans 16 residues. V gave up 0 bases and J gave up 7 bases; unmatched junction bases: 10. The germline V gene encodes CDR1 KGHSH and CDR2 LQKENI.

The chain is built from TRBV4-1 and TRBJ2-7, with D possibly matching TRBD1 (5 bases). In germline, CDR1 is MGHRA, CDR2 YSYEKL. This CDR3 has 17 amino acids. Trimming stripped 1 base from V and 4 bases from J, with 20 bases between. CDR3 protein: CASSQVSLGLENYEQYF. CDR3 nucleotides: TGCGCCAGCAGCCAAGTGTCCCTGGGGCTAGAGAATTACGAGCAGTACTTC.

V and J are TRBV30 and TRBJ1-2; maybe TRBD1 (6 bases). The CDR3 is made up of 15 amino acids. Germline V lookup: CDR1 GTSNPN, CDR2 SVGIG (reference sequence). Trimming removed 2 bases from V and 2 bases from J, with 15 bases in between. CDR3 coding DNA: TGTGCCTGGAGTACCCGGGGGGGGGCGAACTATGGCTACACCTTC. This translates into CAWSTRGGANYGYTF.

This chain connects TRBV27 to TRBJ1-6, with 9 bases that match TRBD1. CDR1 is MNHEY and CDR2 is SMNVEV in the germline V gene (reference sequence). CDR3 length: 17 residues. Unmatched junction bases numbered 10, after V lost 3 bases and J lost 7 bases. CDR3 loop: CASSFLRGQGPNSPLHF. CDR3 DNA sequence: TGTGCCAGCAGTTTCTTGAGGGGACAGGGACCGAATTCACCCCTCCACTTT.

The chain has TRBV18 and TRBJ2-2; D unresolved. Trimming shortened V by 1 base and J by 2 bases, and 8 bases separated the two germline ends. Germline V CDR1 and CDR2: KGHSH, LQKENI. This CDR3 region has 15 residues. The CDR3 loop reads CASSPRRHNTGELFF. The CDR3 nucleotides read TGTGCCAGCTCACCACGAAGACATAACACCGGGGAGCTGTTTTTT. The full variable domain, its missing parts supplied by reference TRBV18 and TRBJ2-2, is NAGVMQNPRHLVRRRGQEARLRCSPMKGHSHVYWYRQLPEEGLKFMVYLQKENIIDESGMPKERFSAEFPKEGPSILRIQQVVRGDSAAYFCASSPRRHNTGELFFGEGSRLTVL.

CDR3 loop: CSVQAGDYEQYF. The CDR3 bases are TGCAGCGTTCAAGCGGGGGACTACGAGCAGTACTTC. The V call is TRBV29-1, the J call TRBJ2-7, with TRBD2 identical over 8 bases. Germline V CDR1 and CDR2: SQVTM, ANQGSEA. This CDR3 spans 12 amino acids. The V segment lost 5 bases and the J segment 3 bases; nucleotides outside the gene matches: 3.

The chain joins TRBV11-2 to TRBJ2-2; 12 bases are a match to TRBD2. With V trimmed by 3 bases and J by 4 bases, 12 bases remained unmatched. Germline CDR1 SGHAT, CDR2 FQNNGV. This CDR3 is built from 19 residues. In DNA form, the CDR3 reads TGTGCCAGCAGCTTCCGGACTAGCGGGACCACCCTTCCCACCGGGGAGCTGTTTTTT. It encodes CASSFRTSGTTLPTGELFF.

This clone has a handful of counts. This chain links TRBV4-1 with TRBJ1-5; D remains ambiguous. In germline, CDR1 is MGHRA, CDR2 YSYEKL. CDR3 size: 14 residues. V lost 1 base, J lost 5 bases, and 9 bases lay in between. The CDR3 sequence is CASSQARSHQPQHF. The DNA for the CDR3 is TGCGCCAGCAGCCAAGCCCGCTCCCATCAGCCCCAGCATTTT.

This clone occurred once. This chain uses TRBV6-1 with TRBJ2-1, with a weak D call TRBD2 (6 bases). V was trimmed by 5 bases and J by 7 bases, leaving 18 bases between them. CDR3 length equals 15 residues. Germline V gene data show CDR1 as MNHNS and CDR2 as SASEGT. CDR3 DNA: TGTGCCAGCAGTTCCGGGACTTCTCAGTGGAATGAGCAGTTCTTC. Amino acids: CASSSGTSQWNEQFF.

This clone has just a few counts. The chain links TRBV5-1 to TRBJ2-3, with D unresolved. The V gene's germline CDR1 is SGHRS and CDR2 YFSETQ. The V and J ends lost 2 bases and 1 base respectively, with 8 bases between them. The CDR3 length is 14 residues. CDR3 sequence (DNA): TGCGCCAGCAGCTTCGGTTGGGGCACAGATACGCAGTATTTT. This translates into CASSFGWGTDTQYF.

This chain uses TRBV11-2 with TRBJ2-1; D not resolved. The CDR3 spans 12 residues. V was pared by 5 bases and J by 9 bases, with 11 bases between. Germline CDR1 and CDR2: SGHAT and FQNNGV. The CDR3 coding sequence is TGTGCCAGCAGCCAAGCTTGGGGTGAGCAGTTCTTC. Translating it yields CASSQAWGEQFF.

The chain combines TRBV2 with TRBJ1-5; D gene uncertain. The germline V gene encodes CDR1 SNHLY and CDR2 FYNNEI. With 3 bases removed from V and 0 bases from J, the gap between germline ends came to 12 bases. The CDR3 extends over 16 amino acids. CDR3 bases: TGTGCCAGCAGTGATCTGCCAGTCCCTAGCAATCAGCCCCAGCATTTT. Its protein product is CASSDLPVPSNQPQHF.

This sequence joins TRBV30 and TRBJ2-1; 8 bases align to TRBD1. The trim removed 3 bases at V and 8 bases at J, leaving 0 bases unmatched. The CDR3 length is 11 residues. CDR1 is GTSNPN, CDR2 SVGIG, per germline (reference sequence). The CDR3 reads CAWRDRDEQFF. In DNA form, the CDR3 reads TGTGCCTGGAGGGACAGGGATGAGCAGTTCTTC.

This clone occurred many times. The rearrangement joins TRBV5-1 to TRBJ2-1; the D is unclear. The V and J ends lost 1 base and 0 bases respectively, with 11 bases between them. CDR1 and CDR2 from the germline V gene are SGHRS and YFSETQ. The CDR3 has 16 residues. The CDR3 region has the DNA TGCGCCAGCAGCTTGCAAAGTTCAAGCTCCTACAATGAGCAGTTCTTC. Its protein product is CASSLQSSSSYNEQFF.

This chain links TRBV7-9 with TRBJ1-1; weak D call: TRBD1 (5 bases). The CDR3 length is 15 residues. V gave up 4 bases and J gave up 1 base, with 13 bases separating them. Germline V gene sequence: CDR1 SEHNR, CDR2 FQNEAQ (reference sequence). The DNA for the CDR3 is TGTGCCAGCAGCTCACAGACAGCCACGAACACTGAAGCTTTCTTT. The encoded protein is CASSSQTATNTEAFF.

The chain uses TRBV6-6 and TRBJ1-1, with a tentative D call TRBD1 (5 bases). This CDR3 is built from 14 residues. Germline CDR1 is MNHNY and CDR2 is SVGAGI (reference sequence). Trimming cost V 2 bases and J 0 bases, with 7 bases left between them. The CDR3 coding sequence is TGTGCCAGCAGTTACAGGGGCCTGAACACTGAAGCTTTCTTT. Encoded protein: CASSYRGLNTEAFF.

The gene calls are TRBV14 and TRBJ2-3; no definite D call. The germline CDR1 and CDR2 sequences are SGHDN and FVKESK. This CDR3 spans 13 amino acids. V was pared by 0 bases and J by 6 bases, with 7 bases between. The CDR3 sequence is CASSQDIPDTQYF. The CDR3 DNA is TGTGCCAGCAGCCAAGATATACCCGATACGCAGTATTTT. The entire variable domain, with the rest obtained from reference TRBV14 and TRBJ2-3, is as follows: EAGVTQFPSHSVIEKGQTVTLRCDPISGHDNLYWYRRVMGKEIKFLLHFVKESKQDESGMPNNRFLAERTGGTYSTLKVQPAELEDSGVYFCASSQDIPDTQYFGPGTRLTVL.

The chain employs TRBV7-8 and TRBJ2-7; D is perhaps TRBD1 or TRBD2 (5 bases each). Trimming removed 5 bases from V and 2 bases from J, with 13 bases in between. The CDR3 runs 14 residues. Germline V gives CDR1 SGHVS, CDR2 FQNEAQ. CDR3 sequence: CASSGRWGTYEQYF. DNA for the CDR3: TGTGCCAGCAGCGGGCGTTGGGGGACCTACGAGCAGTACTTC.